The next 14 T cell receptor beta chains were all read from a single sample in a study of blood T cell repertoires in COVID-19 (dated by TCRdb to the early 2020s). The method behind the library was the immunoSEQ multiplex PCR assay. In TCRdb, the immuneACCESS table is reduced to in-frame sequences with V and J assigned. These tables do not hold every clone; where another copy was compared, an unresolved V gene accounts for under half, and the others remain unexplained. Within this sample are nearly 300,000 clones, with about 81% of them counted one time only. Of the sample, roughly 1.6% is held by the ten largest clones. Sequencing was performed on peripheral blood. These receptors were taken from a human donor with COVID-19, enrolled during active disease. The donor label of this sample is uncertain.

The gene calls are TRBV10-3 and TRBJ1-1; TRBD1 aligns across 9 bases. Germline lookup yields CDR1 ENHRY and CDR2 SYGVKD. The CDR3 length is 15 residues. The ends lost 8 bases at V and 8 bases at J; junction bases unmatched: 15. The CDR3 DNA follows: TGTGCCATCCAACAGGGGGCCGGGCGAAGGGTAGAAGCTTTCTTT. It specifies CAIQQGAGRRVEAFF.

This clone has just a few counts. This chain links TRBV10-3 with TRBJ1-2; D uncertain. The CDR3 loop spans 15 amino acids. V gave up 0 bases and J gave up 4 bases, with 12 bases separating them. CDR1 and CDR2 from the germline V gene are ENHRY and SYGVKD. The CDR3 coding sequence is TGTGCCATCAGTGAGTCGTCAGTCAACCGCTATGGCTACACCTTC. This gives the protein CAISESSVNRYGYTF.

The V gene is TRBV11-1, the J gene TRBJ2-1; D is ambiguous. V lost 6 bases and J lost 4, with 10 bases in between. CDR3 size: 13 residues. Germline CDR1 is SGHAT and CDR2 is FQDESV (reference sequence). The CDR3 region is CASSPGPYNEQFF. CDR3 sequence (DNA): TGTGCCAGCAGTCCGGGTCCTTACAATGAGCAGTTCTTC.

This clone has at least ten counts. The chain joins TRBV5-6 to TRBJ1-1; D call uncertain. The CDR3 covers 16 residues. CDR1 SGHDT and CDR2 YYEEEE come from the germline V gene. Trimming left V 0 bases short and J 1 base short, with 13 bases between. The CDR3 loop is CASSLAQWRTNTEAFF. CDR3 DNA: TGTGCCAGCAGCTTGGCCCAATGGAGGACGAACACTGAAGCTTTCTTT. Full variable domain (outside the CDR3, taken from reference TRBV5-6 and TRBJ1-1): DAGVTQSPTHLIKTRGQQVTLRCSPKSGHDTVSWYQQALGQGPQFIFQYYEEEERQRGNFPDRFSGHQFPNYSSELNVNALLLGDSALYLCASSLAQWRTNTEAFFGQGTRLTVV.

The rearrangement links TRBV12-5 to TRBJ2-1; 7 nucleotides align to TRBD2. The ends lost 0 bases at V and 4 bases at J; junction bases unmatched: 6. The germline V gene has CDR1 LGHNT and CDR2 FRNRAP. This CDR3 comprises 16 residues. The CDR3 protein is CASGLVGNSGYNEQFF. CDR3 in DNA: TGTGCTAGTGGTTTGGTAGGTAATAGCGGGTACAATGAGCAGTTCTTC.

The rearrangement uses TRBV29-1 and TRBJ1-1; 7 nucleotides line up with TRBD1. The ends lost 5 bases at V and 2 bases at J; junction bases unmatched: 5. Looked up from germline, CDR1 is SQVTM and CDR2 is ANQGSEA. The CDR3 contains 13 residues. The DNA for the CDR3 is TGCAGCGTTAGGGACAGCTCAAACACTGAAGCTTTCTTT. Its protein is CSVRDSSNTEAFF.

With regard to this clone: The same CDR3 arises from other DNA sequences in this sample as well. The genes are TRBV2 and TRBJ1-5; 9 bases agree with TRBD1. V lost 5 bases to trimming and J lost 0 bases; unmatched junction nucleotides: 2. Per germline, CDR1 SNHLY and CDR2 FYNNEI. There are 15 residues in the CDR3. The CDR3 region has the DNA TGTGCCAGCAGTCAACAGGGGGCTAGCAATCAGCCCCAGCATTTT. Translating gives CASSQQGASNQPQHF.

This chain connects TRBV29-1 to TRBJ2-7; D might be TRBD1 (5 bases). This CDR3 contains 12 residues. The germline CDR1 and CDR2 sequences are SQVTM and ANQGSEA. V was trimmed by 6 bases and J by 0 bases, leaving 9 bases between them. The DNA for the CDR3 is TGCAGCGTGACAGCTTACTCCTACGAGCAGTACTTC. Translated, it gives CSVTAYSYEQYF.

The chain employs TRBV5-1 and TRBJ2-5; 9 bases match TRBD2. V gave up 0 bases and J gave up 5 bases; unmatched junction bases: 5. The CDR3 contains 15 residues. Germline values: CDR1 SGHRS, CDR2 YFSETQ. The CDR3 coding sequence is TGCGCCAGCAGCTTGGAAGCGGGAGGAGGGGAGACCCAGTACTTC. Translated: CASSLEAGGGETQYF. Looking up the rest from reference TRBV5-1 and TRBJ2-5 gives the full variable domain: KAGVTQTPRYLIKTRGQQVTLSCSPISGHRSVSWYQQTPGQGLQFLFEYFSETQRNKGNFPGRFSGRQFSNSRSEMNVSTLELGDSALYLCASSLEAGGGETQYFGPGTRLLVL.

The rearrangement uses TRBV28 and TRBJ1-2; D is unclear. From germline, CDR1 is MDHEN and CDR2 SYDVKM. The V end was cut by 5 bases, the J end by 4 bases, with 11 bases between. The CDR3 loop spans 13 amino acids. The CDR3 is CASSGESAYGYTF. CDR3 bases: TGTGCCAGCAGTGGGGAGAGCGCCTATGGCTACACCTTC.

With regard to this clone: This same CDR3 is encoded by further DNA sequences in the sample. V gene TRBV27 combines with J gene TRBJ2-3, with a weak D call TRBD2 (5 bases). V gave up 6 bases and J gave up 0 bases, with 13 bases separating them. CDR1 MNHEY and CDR2 SMNVEV come from the germline V gene (reference sequence). The CDR3 sequence is 15 residues long. The CDR3: CASSPFGGSTDTQYF. The CDR3 nucleotides read TGTGCCAGCAGCCCCTTTGGCGGGAGCACAGATACGCAGTATTTT.

CDR3 residues: CASSLAQGPTYEQYF. In nucleotides, the CDR3 is TGCGCCAGCAGCTTGGCACAGGGCCCTACCTACGAGCAGTACTTC. The chain is built from TRBV5-1 and TRBJ2-7; tentative D call: TRBD1 (6 bases). In germline, CDR1 is SGHRS, CDR2 YFSETQ. V was cut by 0 bases and J by 2 bases, with 12 bases left in between. This CDR3 contains 15 residues.

The chain employs TRBV7-2 and TRBJ2-5; the D is unclear. Germline loops: CDR1 SGHTA, CDR2 FQGNSA. CDR3 size: 14 residues. Trimming removed 1 base from V and 4 bases from J, with 10 bases in between. The CDR3 sequence: CASSLGRGRETQYF. DNA for the CDR3: TGTGCCAGCAGCTTAGGGAGAGGAAGAGAGACCCAGTACTTC.

On this clone itself: One end of the junction does not line up with germline, which may come from a read error. Written as DNA, the CDR3 is TGTGCCCGGAGCACAGGGGGCGCTGAAGATACGCAGTATTTT. This gives the protein CARSTGGAEDTQYF. V is TRBV30 and J is TRBJ2-3, with TRBD1 matching over 9 bases. Germline CDR1 GTSNPN, CDR2 SVGIG (reference sequence). CDR3 length equals 14 residues.